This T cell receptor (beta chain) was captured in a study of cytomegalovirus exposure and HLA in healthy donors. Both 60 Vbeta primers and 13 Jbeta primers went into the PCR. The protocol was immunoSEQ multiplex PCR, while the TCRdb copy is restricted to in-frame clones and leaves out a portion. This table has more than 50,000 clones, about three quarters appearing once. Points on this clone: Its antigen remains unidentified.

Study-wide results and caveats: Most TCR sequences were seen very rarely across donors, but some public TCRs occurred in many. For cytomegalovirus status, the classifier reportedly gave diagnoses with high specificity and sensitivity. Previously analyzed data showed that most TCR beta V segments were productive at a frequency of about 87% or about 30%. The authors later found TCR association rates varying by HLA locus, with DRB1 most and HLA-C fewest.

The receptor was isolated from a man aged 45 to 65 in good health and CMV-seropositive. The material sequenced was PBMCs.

CDR3 amino acids: CAWSGTSGLSYNEQFF. For the CDR3, the DNA is TGTGCCTGGAGCGGGACTAGCGGCTTATCCTACAATGAGCAGTTCTTC. The J gene is TRBJ2-1, the V gene TRBV30; TRBD2 matches at 11 bases. The CDR3 contains 16 residues. Trimming cost V 3 bases and J 1 base; bases outside gene matches: 5. Germline V lookup: CDR1 GTSNPN, CDR2 SVGIG (reference sequence).